This paragraph covers one T cell receptor beta chain sequence. This clonotype was detected many times. Its antigen specificity is not known. No base qualities exist here, and no much larger clone lies one base off it. The data originate from a study of T cells after yellow fever vaccination (dated by TCRdb to between 2018 and 2021). Background on the whole study: The SMART-Seq v4 Ultra Low Input RNA kit was used to prepare libraries from fractions with low cell numbers. Bulk PBMC replicates and cell subsets were isolated from blood drawn at multiple timepoints before and after both primary and secondary immunization. Two healthy male donors, one aged 18 to 30 and one aged 30 to 40 years, made up the cohort. To follow T-cell clones before and after primary and booster YFV17D yellow fever vaccination, bulk TCR alpha and beta repertoires were sequenced over time.

CDR1 SGHAT and CDR2 FQDESV are derived from the germline V gene (reference sequence). The CDR3 contains 18 residues, cysteine and phenylalanine counted. The only DNA kept is the CDR3, 54 bases in frame from the first base. The germline V end is reduced by 7 bases and the J end by 6 bases; junction bases left unmatched: 24. Overall study outcomes, separate from this receptor: Only two donors were included in the study, so the extent to which the findings can be generalized is limited. Computational filtering was needed because FACS-sorted repertoires could contain abundant contaminating clonotypes from the bulk population. The secondary T-cell response was found to be weaker but faster than the primary response, with a peak reached on day 5 rather than on day 15. After the booster, most of the clones that had expanded following primary vaccination were detected again (about 95% of CD4 and around 88% of CD8), which suggests that memory was broadly maintained. A small share of clonotypes occurred in both CD4 and CD8 compartments, likely arising from convergent recombination.

The treatment or condition label corresponds to: live attenuated yellow fever vaccine strain. A standard Ficoll-Paque protocol was used to isolate PBMCs from peripheral blood. Dynabeads CD4 and CD8 positive selection kits were used to isolate CD4 and CD8 T-cell fractions. RNA was extracted with TriZol from bulk PBMCs, CD4 and CD8 fractions, and dextramer-positive and dextramer-negative fractions. TCR cDNA was synthesized by 5'RACE template switching, through which a universal primer site and unique molecular identifiers were introduced. Priming of cDNA synthesis was performed from both the TCR alpha and TCR beta constant segments. Library amplification involved two PCR steps, and the second step added sample barcodes and sequencing adapters. Libraries were sequenced on Illumina HiSeq 2500 (2x100 bp) or NovaSeq (2x150 bp). As for how the authors treated the data: MIGEC handled demultiplexing of reads and collapsing into UMI consensus sequences, while MiXCR performed V(D)J alignment. Using edgeR on replicate PBMC samples, clonotypes were called vaccine-responding if FDR was below 0.01 and the log2 fold change was above 5 up to day 15. Each bulk clonotype received a CD4 or CD8 identity based on whether the sequenced CD4 or CD8 repertoire contained that clonotype at higher abundance. The raw public reads went through TCRdb reprocessing: fastp at Q25, MiXCR clone calling, in-frame beta chains kept. Every distinct CDR3 protein forms one entry, paired with its most common genes and DNA. TCRdb assigned the V and J calls; the authors' analysis was not used. Here the sample has 250,000 or so distinct CDR3 sequences; roughly 6.3% occur a single time. The top ten hold 1% to 1.2% of the sample.

The sequence came from a man aged 25 to 40 who received the YFV17D yellow fever vaccine. The starting material was CD4+ T cells sorted from PBMCs, obtained on the day of the yellow fever booster vaccination. The sequence links TRBV11-1 to TRBJ2-7; 7 bases in the junction line up with TRBD1. The CDR3 region has the sequence CASTSLIPRGPRSAEQYF. DNA sequence: TGTGCCAGCACCTCGCTAATACCGAGGGGGCCTCGGTCTGCCGAGCAGTACTTC.